Sequencing of this TCR beta chain was carried out in a study of T cell responses to AZD1222 COVID-19 vaccine. About the study: Doses given second, at about 4 or about 12 weeks, were pooled. Study outcomes and limitations: Mostly white British, mostly female donors; authors suggested clonal diversity may be underestimated.

A note on this clone: The antigen is unknown.

TCRdb keeps only in-frame clones here, not all; method: immunoSEQ multiplex PCR. The table records fewer than 200,000 clones, approximately 90% of them present only once. J gave up 4 bases and V 4 bases, and 3 bases lay outside the gene matches. Germline V lookup: CDR1 SGHTA, CDR2 FQGTGA. The CDR3 runs to 15 residues. This chain joins TRBV7-3 and TRBJ2-1, with TRBD2 identical over 11 bases. This sequence originates from an adult in good health. The sequencing used peripheral blood, collected on day 0 of AZD1222 vaccination. CDR3 sequence: CASSSGTSGYNEQFF. DNA for the CDR3: TGTGCCAGCAGCTCCGGGACTAGCGGATACAATGAGCAGTTCTTC.